This entry is about one T cell receptor beta chain. The antigen is undetermined. Data came from immunoSEQ multiplex PCR; TCRdb stores just in-frame clones and leaves some out. The repertoire includes 90,000 to 140,000 clones, 70% to 90% of them detected once, and more than 9% sits in the top ten. The data were obtained in a study of T cell responses to AZD1222 COVID-19 vaccine. About the research overall: Second-dose intervals near 4 or 12 weeks were combined. Findings and limits, study-wide: Donor demographics were predominantly white British with a female majority; clonal diversity may be underestimated. Compared with day 0, the breadth and depth of the Spike-specific TCR repertoire rose significantly after two doses of AZD1222. Spike-wide coverage was observed for vaccine-associated CD4 TCRs, with dominant responses at 160-218 and 743-854.

There are 15 residues in the CDR3. V lost 2 bases and J 0 bases, leaving 8 bases between the germline ends. Germline values: CDR1 SGHTA, CDR2 FQGTGA. This chain joins TRBV7-3 and TRBJ2-1; the D is unclear. The sequenced sample was peripheral blood, obtained on day 0 of AZD1222 vaccination. The source is an adult in good health. This CDR3 reads CASSLAVSSYNEQFF. CDR3 nucleotides: TGTGCCAGCAGCTTAGCGGTGAGCTCCTACAATGAGCAGTTCTTC.